Sequencing of this TCR beta chain was carried out in a study of neurological immune-mediated disorders. TCRdb ran MiXCR on the 5' RACE reads and lists one entry per CDR3 protein. The sample includes 110,000 or so distinct CDR3 sequences, around 3% of them seen just once. The CDR3 runs 12 residues. Trimming cost V 4 bases and J 2 bases, with 4 bases left between them. Germline values: CDR1 SGHTA, CDR2 FQGNSA. This clonotype was counted ten times or more. Its antigen remains unidentified. Study-level results: TCR clonal expansion peaked in HTLV-1-associated myelopathy patients and was lowest in multiple sclerosis patients.

The specimen was PBMCs. This clonotype originated in a woman aged 25 to 39 with multiple sclerosis. This chain joins TRBV7-2 and TRBJ2-3, with unresolved D. CDR3 residues: CASSSATDTQYF. The CDR3 coding sequence is TGTGCCAGCAGCTCTGCCACAGATACGCAGTATTTT.